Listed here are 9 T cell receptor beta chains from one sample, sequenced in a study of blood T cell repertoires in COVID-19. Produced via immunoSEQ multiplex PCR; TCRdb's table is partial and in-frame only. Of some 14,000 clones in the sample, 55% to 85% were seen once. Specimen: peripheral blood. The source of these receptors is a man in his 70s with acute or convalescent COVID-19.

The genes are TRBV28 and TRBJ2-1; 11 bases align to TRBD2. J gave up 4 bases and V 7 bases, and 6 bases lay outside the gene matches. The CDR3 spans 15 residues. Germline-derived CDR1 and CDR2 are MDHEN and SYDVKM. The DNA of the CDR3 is TGTGCCAGCACCTCACTAGCGGGAGTGTACAATGAGCAGTTCTTC. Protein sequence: CASTSLAGVYNEQFF.

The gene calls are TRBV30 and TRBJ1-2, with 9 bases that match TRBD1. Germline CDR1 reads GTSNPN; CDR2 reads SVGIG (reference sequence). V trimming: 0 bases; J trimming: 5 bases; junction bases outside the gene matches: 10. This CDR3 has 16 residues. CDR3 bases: TGTGCCTGGAGTGTATTACAGGGGGCGCATCAGTATGGCTACACCTTC. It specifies CAWSVLQGAHQYGYTF.

In DNA form, the CDR3 reads TGTGCCAGCAGTTTCCGACGGACAGGGGGCCCCTACGAGCAGTACTTC. Its translation: CASSFRRTGGPYEQYF. The chain is built from TRBV6-2 or TRBV6-3 and TRBJ2-7; TRBD1 agrees at 11 bases. CDR1 and CDR2 from the germline V gene are MNHEY and SVGEGT. The CDR3 runs 16 residues. The ends lost 4 bases at V and 2 bases at J; junction bases unmatched: 7.

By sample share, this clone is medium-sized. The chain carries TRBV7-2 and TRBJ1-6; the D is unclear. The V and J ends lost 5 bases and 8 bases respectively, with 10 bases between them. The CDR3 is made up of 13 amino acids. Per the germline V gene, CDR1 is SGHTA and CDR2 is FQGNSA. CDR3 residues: CASSRETDSPLHF. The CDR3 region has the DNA TGTGCCAGCAGCAGAGAAACCGATTCACCCCTCCACTTT.

CDR3 coding DNA: TGTGCCAGCAGTTCTACTACTAGGGAGGTGCGTCCCGGGGAGCTGTTTTTT. Translating it yields CASSSTTREVRPGELFF. The J gene is TRBJ2-2, the V gene TRBV28; TRBD2 might be the D (6 bases). This CDR3 spans 17 amino acids. V was clipped by 4 bases and J by 6 bases, with 21 bases between them. Germline V gene data show CDR1 as MDHEN and CDR2 as SYDVKM.

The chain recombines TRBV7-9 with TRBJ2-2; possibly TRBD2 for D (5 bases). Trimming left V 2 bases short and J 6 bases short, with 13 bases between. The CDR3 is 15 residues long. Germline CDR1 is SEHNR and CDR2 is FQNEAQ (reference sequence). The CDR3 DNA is TGTGCCAGCAGCTTAAATCAACCCGGGGCCGGGGAGCTGTTTTTT. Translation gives CASSLNQPGAGELFF.

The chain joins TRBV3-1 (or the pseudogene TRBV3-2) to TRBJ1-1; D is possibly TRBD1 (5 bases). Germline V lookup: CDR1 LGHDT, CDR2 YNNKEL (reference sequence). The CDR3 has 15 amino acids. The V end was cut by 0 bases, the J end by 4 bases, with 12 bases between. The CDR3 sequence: CASSQEWSGLTEAFF. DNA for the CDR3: TGTGCCAGCAGCCAAGAATGGTCAGGGCTCACTGAAGCTTTCTTT.

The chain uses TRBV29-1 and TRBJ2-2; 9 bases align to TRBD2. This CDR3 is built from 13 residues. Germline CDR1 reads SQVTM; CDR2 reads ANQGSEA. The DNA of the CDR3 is TGCAGGGGGGGCGGGGGGGGCACCGGGGAGCTGTTTTTT. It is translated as CRGGGGGTGELFF.

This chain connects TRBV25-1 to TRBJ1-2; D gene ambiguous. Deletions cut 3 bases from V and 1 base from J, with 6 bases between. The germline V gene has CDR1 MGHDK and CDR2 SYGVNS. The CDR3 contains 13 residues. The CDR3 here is CASSDVSNYGYTF. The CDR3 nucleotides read TGTGCCAGCAGTGACGTGAGTAACTATGGCTACACCTTC.